These 14 T cell receptor beta chains originate from one sample sequenced in a study of T-cell memory formation after mild COVID-19 (dated by TCRdb to about 2021). Libraries were built with 5' RACE. The run used an Illumina NovaSeq 6000. The public reads were reprocessed in TCRdb via fastp at Q25 and MiXCR, keeping in-frame beta chains. Here each entry gathers all rows of one CDR3 protein and keeps the most common genes and DNA. The sample profile shows 450,000 or so distinct CDR3 sequences; roughly 20% of them were found once. Approximately 8.1% of the sample comes from the top ten. Sample: PBMCs or a T cell subset sorted from them (not recorded which). The receptor source for this set is an adult woman who had mild COVID-19 (a few samples of this study predate the infection). The sample titles of this study are shuffled in the database, so cell type and time point are left out; the donor was told from shared clones.

This chain connects TRBV6-1 to TRBJ2-5; D gene uncertain. The CDR3 loop spans 12 amino acids. The ends were cut back, 6 bases at V and 7 bases at J, with 12 bases in the middle. Germline CDR1 MNHNS, CDR2 SASEGT. CDR3 region: CASRDARGTQYF. In DNA, the CDR3 is TGTGCCAGCAGAGACGCCCGCGGGACCCAGTACTTC.

The CDR3 DNA reads TGTGCCAGCAGCTTAGAGGCTTATTACAATGAGCAGTTCTTC. Translating it yields CASSLEAYYNEQFF. The chain combines TRBV7-9 with TRBJ2-1, with D uncertain. The germline CDR1 and CDR2 sequences are SEHNR and FQNEAQ (reference sequence). Trimming stripped 1 base from V and 4 bases from J, with 8 bases between. This CDR3 is built from 14 residues.

This clonotype was seen more than once but under ten times. This chain joins TRBV2 and TRBJ2-7, with a possible D match to TRBD1 (6 bases). V was trimmed by 6 bases and J by 0 bases, leaving 12 bases between them. The germline gives CDR1 SNHLY, CDR2 FYNNEI. The CDR3 runs 14 residues. The CDR3 protein is CASRDSSSSYEQYF. The DNA for the CDR3 is TGTGCCAGCAGGGACAGTTCGAGCTCCTACGAGCAGTACTTC.

This clonotype was seen ten or more times. The V and J genes are TRBV11-2 and TRBJ1-5; D is undetermined. The CDR3 spans 13 residues. Trimming took 1 base from V and 1 from J, leaving 2 bases between them. Germline V lookup: CDR1 SGHAT, CDR2 FQNNGV. This CDR3 reads CASSLVSNQPQHF. The CDR3 DNA reads as TGTGCCAGCAGCTTAGTGAGCAATCAGCCCCAGCATTTT.

This sequence joins TRBV20-1 and TRBJ1-1; 9 bases align to TRBD1. The CDR3 is 14 residues long. J lost 2 bases, V lost 6 bases, and 7 bases had no gene match. The V gene's germline CDR1 is DFQATT and CDR2 SNEGSKA (reference sequence). The CDR3 nucleotides read TGCAGTGCCCACCGACAGGGGGGAAACACTGAAGCTTTCTTT. This encodes CSAHRQGGNTEAFF.

This clonotype was seen only a few times. The chain recombines TRBV7-3 with TRBJ2-1; D gene unclear. This CDR3 comprises 16 residues. Looked up from germline, CDR1 is SGHTA and CDR2 is FQGTGA. V shed 0 bases and J shed 7 bases, with 16 bases lying between them. CDR3 loop: CASSLTSETSRNEQFF. CDR3 bases: TGTGCCAGCAGCTTAACGAGCGAGACGAGTAGAAATGAGCAGTTCTTC.

This clonotype was seen at least ten times. This chain uses TRBV6-2 or TRBV6-3 with TRBJ2-7; 8 nucleotides agree with TRBD2. CDR3 length equals 16 residues. CDR1 MNHEY and CDR2 SVGEGT come from the germline V gene. V lost 4 bases and J lost 2; bases outside the gene matches: 10. The CDR3 loop reads CASSSHSKGLAYEQYF. The CDR3 region has the DNA TGTGCCAGCAGTTCGCACTCCAAGGGACTAGCCTACGAGCAGTACTTC.

V usage is TRBV3-1 and J usage is TRBJ2-3, with D perhaps matching TRBD2 (5 bases). The germline gives CDR1 LGHDT, CDR2 YNNKEL (reference sequence). The CDR3 totals 12 residues. Trimming shortened V by 1 base and J by 8 bases, and 7 bases separated the two germline ends. This CDR3 reads CASSQGTPTQYF. The CDR3 DNA is TGTGCCAGCAGCCAAGGGACTCCTACGCAGTATTTT.

This clonotype has a count of ten or more. The J gene is TRBJ2-7, the V gene TRBV12-3 or TRBV12-4, with TRBD1 matching 10 bases. V dropped 2 bases and J dropped 7; count of bases not matched to a gene: 8. The CDR3 is made up of 15 amino acids. The CDR3 loop is CASSLSGTGAREQYF. DNA of the CDR3: TGTGCCAGCAGTTTATCCGGGACAGGGGCCAGAGAGCAGTACTTC.

The chain employs TRBV15 and TRBJ2-1; 11 bases match TRBD1. The V segment lost 5 bases and the J segment 3 bases; nucleotides outside the gene matches: 3. The CDR3 has 15 amino acids. Germline-derived CDR1 and CDR2 are LNHNV and YYDKDF (reference sequence). CDR3 in DNA: TGTGCCACCAGCGCCGGGACAGGGGGCTACAATGAGCAGTTCTTC. Its translation is CATSAGTGGYNEQFF.

This clonotype was seen only a few times. The chain combines TRBV5-1 with TRBJ2-2, with 9 positions matching TRBD1. Germline-derived CDR1 and CDR2 are SGHRS and YFSETQ. There are 15 residues in the CDR3. Germline trimming cut 4 bases from V and 3 bases from J; bases unmatched to any gene: 4. The CDR3 spells CASSTGQGDTGELFF. CDR3 coding DNA: TGCGCCAGCAGCACGGGACAGGGTGACACCGGGGAGCTGTTTTTT. The full variable domain, completed using reference TRBV5-1 and TRBJ2-2, is KAGVTQTPRYLIKTRGQQVTLSCSPISGHRSVSWYQQTPGQGLQFLFEYFSETQRNKGNFPGRFSGRQFSNSRSEMNVSTLELGDSALYLCASSTGQGDTGELFFGEGSRLTVL.

This sequence joins TRBV7-8 and TRBJ2-7; TRBD1 is a possible D gene (6 bases). The CDR3 is 15 residues long. V was shortened by 3 bases and J by 4 bases, with 16 bases between the two germline ends. Looked up from germline, CDR1 is SGHVS and CDR2 is FQNEAQ. The CDR3 reads CASSLTGTNPYEQYF. In DNA form, the CDR3 reads TGTGCCAGCAGCTTGACCGGGACAAATCCTTACGAGCAGTACTTC.

This clonotype has only a few counts. The chain uses TRBV20-1 and TRBJ2-3; tentative D call: TRBD2 (6 bases). Trimming cost V 6 bases and J 2 bases, with 15 bases left between them. The CDR3 is made up of 14 amino acids. Per germline, CDR1 DFQATT and CDR2 SNEGSKA (reference sequence). CDR3 residues: CSAAVGGNTDTQYF. CDR3 nucleotides: TGCAGTGCAGCTGTCGGCGGGAACACAGATACGCAGTATTTT.

The chain combines TRBV9 with TRBJ2-2; 10 nucleotides match TRBD1. Germline V CDR1 and CDR2: SGDLS, YYNGEE. CDR3 length: 16 residues. V lost 4 bases, J lost 6 bases, and 9 bases stayed unmatched. The CDR3 is CASSFGQGGLAGELFF. As DNA, the CDR3 is TGTGCCAGCAGCTTCGGACAGGGGGGTTTGGCCGGGGAGCTGTTTTTT. Based on the CDR3 plus reference TRBV9 and TRBJ2-2, the full variable domain is DSGVTQTPKHLITATGQRVTLRCSPRSGDLSVYWYQQSLDQGLQFLIQYYNGEERAKGNILERFSAQQFPDLHSELNLSSLELGDSALYFCASSFGQGGLAGELFFGEGSRLTVL.